The next 3 T cell receptor beta chains were all read from a single sample in a study of cytomegalovirus exposure and HLA in healthy donors. Researchers ran the PCR with 60 Vbeta and 13 Jbeta primers. Repertoires were generated with immunoSEQ multiplex PCR, while TCRdb's copy carries only in-frame clones and drops some. The sample shows 95,000 to 150,000 clones, around 80% of them seen only once. Sequencing input: PBMCs. These receptors came from a female donor in good health and CMV-seronegative.

The V and J genes are TRBV2 and TRBJ1-1, with a possible D match to TRBD1 (6 bases). The CDR3 spans 13 residues. Per germline, CDR1 SNHLY and CDR2 FYNNEI. The V gene lost 5 bases and the J gene lost 5 bases, with 12 bases spanning the gap. The CDR3 sequence: CASSKEQGTEAFF. The CDR3 DNA reads TGTGCCAGCAGTAAAGAACAGGGTACTGAAGCTTTCTTT.

The chain carries TRBV27 and TRBJ1-1; possible D gene TRBD1, 5 bases. With 4 bases removed from V and 4 bases from J, the gap between germline ends came to 7 bases. This CDR3 region has 12 residues. CDR1 is MNHEY and CDR2 is SMNVEV in the germline V gene (reference sequence). The CDR3 DNA follows: TGTGCCAGCAGTTCAGGGCCCACTGAAGCTTTCTTT. As protein: CASSSGPTEAFF.

The rearrangement uses TRBV7-9 and TRBJ1-5, with 8 bases fitting TRBD1. Germline CDR1 SEHNR, CDR2 FQNEAQ (reference sequence). This CDR3 is built from 16 residues. The V gene end was trimmed by 6 bases and the J gene end by 8 bases; junction bases not matched to a gene: 15. The CDR3 loop reads CASSLGQGALGKPQHF. The CDR3 DNA sequence: TGTGCCAGCAGTCTAGGGCAGGGGGCCCTCGGGAAGCCCCAGCATTTT. Based on the CDR3 plus reference TRBV7-9 and TRBJ1-5, the full variable domain is DTGVSQNPRHKITKRGQNVTFRCDPISEHNRLYWYRQTLGQGPEFLTYFQNEAQLEKSRLLSDRFSAERPKGSFSTLEIQRTEQGDSAMYLCASSLGQGALGKPQHFGDGTRLSIL.